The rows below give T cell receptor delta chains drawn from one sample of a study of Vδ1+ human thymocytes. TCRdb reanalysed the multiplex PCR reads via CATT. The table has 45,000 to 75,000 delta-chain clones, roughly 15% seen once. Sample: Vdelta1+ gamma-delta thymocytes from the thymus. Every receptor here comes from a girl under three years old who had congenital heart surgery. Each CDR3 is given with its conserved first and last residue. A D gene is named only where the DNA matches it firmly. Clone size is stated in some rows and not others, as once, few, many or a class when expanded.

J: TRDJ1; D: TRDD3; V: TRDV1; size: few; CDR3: CALLCPAWGIRDADKLIF; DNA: TGTGCTCTCCTATGCCCGGCCTGGGGGATACGCGACGCCGATAAACTCATCTTT
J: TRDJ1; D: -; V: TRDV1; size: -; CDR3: CALGGGPFGGPRAKYTDKLIF; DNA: TGTGCTCTTGGGGGCGGGCCTTTCGGGGGTCCCCGGGCCAAGTACACCGATAAACTCATCTTT
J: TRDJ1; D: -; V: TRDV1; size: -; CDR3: CALGDPSTRTGTLYTDKLIF; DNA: TGTGCTCTTGGGGACCCTTCCACTCGTACTGGGACCCTTTACACCGATAAACTCATCTTT
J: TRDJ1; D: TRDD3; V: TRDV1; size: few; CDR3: CALGDPKRYWGADKLIF; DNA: TGTGCTCTTGGGGATCCAAAACGGTACTGGGGGGCCGATAAACTCATCTTT
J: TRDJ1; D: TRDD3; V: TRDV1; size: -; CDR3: CALGETAGGSRCYTDKLIF; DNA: TGTGCTCTTGGGGAGACAGCTGGGGGATCCAGGTGCTACACCGATAAACTCATCTTT
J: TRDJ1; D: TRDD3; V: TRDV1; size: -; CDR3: CALGGTRRTGGYLSYSDKLIF; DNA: TGTGCTCTTGGGGGGACCCGCCGTACTGGGGGATATTTGTCGTACAGCGATAAACTCATCTTT
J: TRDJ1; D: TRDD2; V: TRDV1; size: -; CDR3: CALGGPSYYAGGGQYTDKLIF; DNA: TGTGCTCTTGGGGGACCTTCCTACTACGCGGGTGGGGGACAGTACACCGATAAACTCATCTTT
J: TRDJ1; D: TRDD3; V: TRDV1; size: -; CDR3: CALGDQRLGDKCDKLIF; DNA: TGTGCTCTTGGGGACCAAAGACTGGGGGATAAATGCGATAAACTCATCTTT
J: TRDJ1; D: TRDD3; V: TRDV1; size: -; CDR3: CALGESKIPLNSTGGYTDKLIF; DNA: TGTGCTCTTGGGGAATCCAAAATCCCCTTAAACAGTACTGGGGGATACACCGATAAACTCATCTTT
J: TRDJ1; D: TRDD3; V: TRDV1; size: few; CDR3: CALGGRSLGDASTDKLIF; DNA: TGTGCTCTTGGGGGACGCTCCCTGGGGGATGCCTCCACCGATAAACTCATCTTT
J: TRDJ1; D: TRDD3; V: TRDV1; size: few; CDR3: CALGDPTGGRLGSYTDKLIF; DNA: TGTGCTCTTGGGGATCCCACAGGGGGAAGACTGGGGTCGTACACCGATAAACTCATCTTT
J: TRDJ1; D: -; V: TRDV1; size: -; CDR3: CALGERLLPVLGPYTDKLIF; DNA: TGTGCTCTTGGGGAACGGCTCCTACCGGTGTTGGGGCCGTACACCGATAAACTCATCTTT
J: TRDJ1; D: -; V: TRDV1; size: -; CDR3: CALGERPRSGYIPPDTDKLIF; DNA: TGTGCTCTTGGGGAAAGGCCACGAAGCGGATATATTCCCCCGGACACCGATAAACTCATCTTT
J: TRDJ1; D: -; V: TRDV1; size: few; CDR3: CALGEPISDLHYTDKLIF; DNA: TGTGCTCTTGGGGAACCTATTTCGGATTTACATTACACCGATAAACTCATCTTT
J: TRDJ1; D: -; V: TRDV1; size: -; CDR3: CALGEPFGVGLQIYKLIF; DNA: TGTGCTCTTGGGGAACCCTTCGGCGTGGGACTGCAAATCTATAAACTCATCTTT
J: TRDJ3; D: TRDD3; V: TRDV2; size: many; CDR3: CACEVLGDTIPWDTRQMFF; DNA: TGTGCCTGTGAAGTACTGGGGGACACGATCCCCTGGGACACCCGACAGATGTTTTTC
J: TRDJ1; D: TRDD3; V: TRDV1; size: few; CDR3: CALGELAFPRVLGVDTDKLIF; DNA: TGTGCTCTTGGGGAACTGGCCTTCCCCAGGGTACTGGGGGTTGACACCGATAAACTCATCTTT
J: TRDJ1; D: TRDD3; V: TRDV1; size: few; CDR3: CALVPPRTGGYAVFTDKLIF; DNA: TGTGCTCTTGTCCCGCCCCGTACTGGGGGATACGCCGTATTCACCGATAAACTCATCTTT
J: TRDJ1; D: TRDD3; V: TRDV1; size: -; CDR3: CALGLPQRGDTRGPFDKLIF; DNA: TGTGCTCTTGGGCTGCCCCAACGGGGGGATACGCGAGGGCCCTTCGATAAACTCATCTTT
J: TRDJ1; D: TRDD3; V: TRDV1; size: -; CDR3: CALTGFRRGIRSTDKLIF; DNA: TGTGCTCTCACCGGATTCCGGCGGGGGATACGCAGCACCGATAAACTCATCTTC
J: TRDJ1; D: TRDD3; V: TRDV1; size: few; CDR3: CALGDLKNTTGGSYGDKLIF; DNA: TGTGCTCTTGGGGACCTAAAAAACACTACTGGGGGATCGTACGGGGATAAACTCATCTTT
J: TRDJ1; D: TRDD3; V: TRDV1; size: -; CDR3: CALGEFLSPELGDTRTADKLIF; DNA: TGTGCTCTTGGGGAATTTCTCTCCCCCGAATTGGGGGATACGAGGACGGCCGATAAACTCATCTTT
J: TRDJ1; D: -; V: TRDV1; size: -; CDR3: CALGTSYGGHTDKLIF; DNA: TGTGCTCTTGGGACTTCCTATGGGGGACACACCGATAAACTCATCTTT
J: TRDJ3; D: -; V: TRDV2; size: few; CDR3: CACDTRLSWDTRQMFF; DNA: TGTGCCTGTGACACCCGGCTCTCCTGGGACACCCGACAGATGTTTTTC
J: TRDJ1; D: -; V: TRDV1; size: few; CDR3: CALGEHSDFFDKLIF; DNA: TGTGCTCTTGGGGAGCACTCGGACTTCTTCGATAAACTCATCTTT
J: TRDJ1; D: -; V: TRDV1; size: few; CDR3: CALGELKVHYTDKLIF; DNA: TGTGCTCTTGGGGAACTGAAGGTGCATTACACCGATAAACTCATCTTT
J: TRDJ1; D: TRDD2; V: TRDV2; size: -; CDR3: CACDTILPTWGYHQHTDKLIF; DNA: TGTGCCTGTGACACAATCCTTCCTACATGGGGGTACCACCAACACACCGATAAACTCATCTTT
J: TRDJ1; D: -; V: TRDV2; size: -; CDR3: CACAAFRITAGGRFDKLIF; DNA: TGTGCCTGTGCTGCCTTCCGGATTACTGCTGGGGGTCGTTTTGATAAACTCATCTTT
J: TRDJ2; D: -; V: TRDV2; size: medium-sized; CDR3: CACDHKGLAAQLFF; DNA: TGTGCCTGTGACCATAAGGGGTTGGCAGCACAACTCTTCTTT
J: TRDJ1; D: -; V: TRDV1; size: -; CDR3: CALGEESKAGGARPGTDKLIF; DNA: TGTGCTCTTGGGGAAGAATCTAAGGCGGGCGGGGCCCGGCCGGGTACCGATAAACTCATCTTT
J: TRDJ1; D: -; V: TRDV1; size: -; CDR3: CALGIPLQTTKRTDKLIF; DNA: TGTGCTCTTGGGATACCTCTTCAAACAACAAAAAGAACCGATAAACTCATCTTT
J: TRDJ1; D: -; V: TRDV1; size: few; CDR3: CALGAYRAIPVLTEAVKLIF; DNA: TGTGCTCTTGGGGCCTACAGGGCCATTCCCGTACTTACTGAGGCCGTTAAACTCATCTTT
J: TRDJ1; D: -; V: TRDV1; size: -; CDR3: CALGEEWASPGPRYTDKLIF; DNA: TGTGCTCTTGGGGAAGAGTGGGCCAGTCCGGGACCTAGGTACACCGATAAACTCATCTTT
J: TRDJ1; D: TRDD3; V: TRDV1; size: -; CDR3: CALGEGPNASRYWGIADKLIF; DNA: TGTGCTCTTGGGGAAGGGCCTAACGCTTCACGATACTGGGGGATCGCCGATAAACTCATCTTT
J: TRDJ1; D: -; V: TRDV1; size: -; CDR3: CALGEREYSHSRGTGYTDKLIF; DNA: TGTGCTCTTGGGGAACGGGAATACAGTCATTCCCGGGGGACCGGGTACACCGATAAACTCATCTTT